These T cell receptor beta chains were read from a single sample in a study of CD8+ T cells in alopecia areata. The data were produced by immunoSEQ multiplex PCR, yet TCRdb's version contains in-frame clones alone and is incomplete. The sample has about 210,000 clones; roughly 40% are singletons. Here the sequenced sample was CD4+ T cells sorted from blood, taken at approximately week 36, from a patient treated with tofacitinib. The receptors derive from a human donor with alopecia areata. Each CDR3 is given with its conserved first and last residue. Fields, in order: J gene, V gene, CDR3 protein.

J: TRBJ2-5
V: TRBV29-1
CDR3: CSVSQTRETQYF

J: TRBJ2-3
V: TRBV29-1
CDR3: CSVRGWRESTDTQYF

J: TRBJ2-7
V: TRBV7-9
CDR3: CASSFGGSAYEQYF

J: TRBJ2-6
V: TRBV27
CDR3: CASSPMRTVSSGANVLTF

J: TRBJ1-4
V: TRBV9
CDR3: CASSVGGGDEKLFF

J: TRBJ2-1
V: TRBV7-2
CDR3: CASSLRGLGSYNEQFF

J: TRBJ1-5
V: TRBV7-9
CDR3: CASSLAPRGERNQPQHF

J: TRBJ2-2
V: TRBV5-1
CDR3: CASSTPGVPHPGELFF

J: TRBJ2-7
V: TRBV30
CDR3: CAWSGLGGSYEQYF

J: TRBJ2-7
V: TRBV2
CDR3: CASSEYYEQYF

J: TRBJ1-4
V: TRBV4-1
CDR3: CASSQGPGGWPEKLFF

J: TRBJ2-7
V: TRBV2
CDR3: CASSLRLAQGYEQYF

J: TRBJ2-7
V: TRBV7-2
CDR3: CASSFGRVTYEQYF

J: TRBJ1-2
V: TRBV6-5
CDR3: CASRGTGRAYGYTF

J: TRBJ1-1
V: TRBV7-3
CDR3: CASSITGGLYTEAFF

J: TRBJ2-1
V: TRBV18
CDR3: CASSPAGGRGKFF

J: TRBJ1-5
V: TRBV2
CDR3: CASNRVNQPQHF

J: TRBJ2-2
V: TRBV4-1
CDR3: CASSPSPVRGNTGELFF

J: TRBJ2-3
V: TRBV28
CDR3: CASSLAGTHTQYF

J: TRBJ2-5
V: TRBV9
CDR3: CASRINTETQYF

J: TRBJ2-1
V: TRBV20-1
CDR3: CSASRPPEQFF

J: TRBJ2-2
V: TRBV6-6
CDR3: CASSRGDGTGELFF

J: TRBJ2-7
V: TRBV7-9
CDR3: CASRLAGNTYEQYF

J: TRBJ1-2
V: TRBV5-1
CDR3: CASSLSIGWGQGDYGYTF

J: TRBJ2-7
V: TRBV5-4
CDR3: CASSLDQGIEQYF

J: TRBJ1-5
V: TRBV6-6
CDR3: CASSPSGNQPQHF

J: TRBJ1-2
V: TRBV11-2
CDR3: CASSKARQGDYGYTF

J: TRBJ2-1
V: TRBV29-1
CDR3: CSAPDRVEQFF

J: TRBJ1-2
V: TRBV6-6
CDR3: CASSWDGQRGTF

J: TRBJ2-7
V: TRBV5-6
CDR3: CASSPGGADTYEQYF

J: TRBJ2-7
V: TRBV18
CDR3: CASSTGGEQYF

J: TRBJ2-1
V: TRBV15
CDR3: CATSVLGLDEQFF

J: TRBJ2-6
V: TRBV5-4
CDR3: CASSLAYPSLSGANVLTF

J: TRBJ2-5
V: TRBV5-1
CDR3: CASSEPQETQYF

J: TRBJ1-4
V: TRBV30
CDR3: CAWSVSKVDVEKLFF

J: TRBJ2-1
V: TRBV7-2
CDR3: CASSLLGQGNEQFF

J: TRBJ2-1
V: TRBV30
CDR3: CAWSREGAGDEQFF

J: TRBJ2-7
V: TRBV25-1
CDR3: CASQRDGSYEQYF

J: TRBJ1-4
V: TRBV30
CDR3: CAWKRDGSNEKLFF

J: TRBJ1-5
V: TRBV27
CDR3: CASSDRQAYNQPQHF

J: TRBJ2-2
V: TRBV15
CDR3: CATTLAGRTGELFF

J: TRBJ2-7
V: TRBV15
CDR3: CATSRVFARSYEQYF

J: TRBJ2-5
V: TRBV9
CDR3: CASSVAPGLAGVETQYF

J: TRBJ1-2
V: TRBV30
CDR3: CAWSVTQGGGYTF

J: TRBJ2-2
V: TRBV19
CDR3: CASEEGASGSTGELFF

J: TRBJ2-7
V: TRBV2
CDR3: CASNRWTSGFYEQYF

J: TRBJ1-2
V: TRBV30
CDR3: CAWSFRVSYGYTF

J: TRBJ2-1
V: TRBV29-1
CDR3: CSVEDGRGGNEQFF

J: TRBJ2-7
V: TRBV18
CDR3: CASSPLISTYEQYF

J: TRBJ2-6
V: TRBV6-5
CDR3: CASHYPGANVLTF

J: TRBJ2-3
V: TRBV19
CDR3: CASSIDWNTQYF

J: TRBJ1-2
V: TRBV6-5
CDR3: CASRTGGRGYTF

J: TRBJ2-7
V: TRBV23-1
CDR3: CASSHEREEYEQYF

J: TRBJ1-5
V: TRBV7-9
CDR3: CASSLAGAPLQPQHF

J: TRBJ2-7
V: TRBV5-1
CDR3: CASSLGSREAYEQYF

J: TRBJ2-2
V: TRBV19
CDR3: CASTIQGPGELFF

J: TRBJ1-2
V: TRBV7-8
CDR3: CASSPGGAGAPGYTF